This is a list of T cell receptor beta chains from one sample in a study of control samples from healthy donors and cancer patients. Clones were read by immunoSEQ multiplex PCR, and TCRdb kept only the in-frame ones, dropping some. The table records tens of thousands of clones, 65% to 85% of them present only once. Sequencing used PBMCs. The receptors stem from a man in his 70s with lung cancer. The conserved cysteine and the conserved F or W are not part of the CDR3 here.

v_gene	CDR3aa
TRBV7-9	ASSLSLSGIYTGELF
TRBV5-1	ASSLAESGFDTQY
TRBV4-1	ASSQAWTSYEQY
TRBV28	AFGANQEQF
TRBV7-9	ASSLEQSHSPLH
TRBV29-1	SVAPLAGSGNTIY
TRBV28	ASRDPTNEKLF
TRBV25-1	ASTPNLGGEQY
TRBV4-1	ASSQDRRGNTIY
TRBV27	ASSKQRSSNQPQH
TRBV7-6	ASSLASGGGEQY
TRBV12-5	ASGQIAGGEETQY
TRBV7-8	ASSLVSNSPLH
TRBV5-5	ASSQGRLNTEAF
TRBV15	ATSRDRLAGGKETQY
TRBV10-1	ASSADSTQETQY
TRBV5-1	ASSLQLAGPDTQY
TRBV27	ASSGLGNYGYT
TRBV7-9	ASSLAPGVNEQY
TRBV10-1	ASSPGQHTEAF
TRBV5-1	ASSLDGPPYEQY
TRBV29-1	SVGRIGGPQETQY
TRBV6-5	ASSYSGYGTDTQY
TRBV30	AWSRDRGDYGYT
TRBV12-3/TRBV12-4	ASYRIANYGYT
TRBV18	ASSVRRDGELF
TRBV3-1/TRBV3-2	ASRVAGGYNEQF
TRBV11-2	ASSRGPENEQF
TRBV5-1	ASSSRTGTGVTGELF
TRBV7-3	ASSSKTGVGSGELF
TRBV3-1/TRBV3-2	ASSRTGGQSKNIQY
TRBV9	ASSVEGRISGNTIY
TRBV3-1/TRBV3-2	ASSQGEQGVYGYT
TRBV9	ASSPRGSTDTQY
TRBV7-3	ASSLTGTGSYEQY
TRBV5-1	ASSPRTGTSYEQY
TRBV6-5	ASSSGTGGYEQY
TRBV19	ASSIGQGTDTQY
TRBV6-5	ASRAVTSGGPVQY
TRBV6-5	ASSYSGNEQF
TRBV30	ACTRGGFSNQPQH